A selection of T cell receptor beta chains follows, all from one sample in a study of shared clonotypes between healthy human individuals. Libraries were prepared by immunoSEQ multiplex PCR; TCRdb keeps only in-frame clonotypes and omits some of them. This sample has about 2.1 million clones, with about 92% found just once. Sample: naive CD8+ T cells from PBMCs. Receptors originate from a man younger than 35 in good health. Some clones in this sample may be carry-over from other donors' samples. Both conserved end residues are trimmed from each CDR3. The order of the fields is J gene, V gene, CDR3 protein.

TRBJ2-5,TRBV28,ASSFILETQY
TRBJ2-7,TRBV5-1,ASSLDDTLPSYEQY
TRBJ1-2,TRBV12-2,ASRSPKEGIPTQGPYGYT
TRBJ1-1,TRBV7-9,ASSLDMRYTEAF
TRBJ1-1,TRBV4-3,ASSPNLNTEAF
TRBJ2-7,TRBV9,ASSPGVGYEQY
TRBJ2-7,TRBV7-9,ASSFGDRPYEQY
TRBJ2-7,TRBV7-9,ASSLAAREQY
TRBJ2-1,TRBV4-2,ASSQGRETRNEQF
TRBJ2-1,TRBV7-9,ASSLGQGADPDNYNEQF
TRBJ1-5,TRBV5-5,ASSWRVGQGFNQPQH
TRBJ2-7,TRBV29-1,SVRDSYEQY
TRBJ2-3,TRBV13,ASSLGLLGQITDTQY
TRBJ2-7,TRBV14,ASGSEYEQY
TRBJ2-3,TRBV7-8,ASSLVGGRTDTQY
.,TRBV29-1,SVEEGGSKNEQY
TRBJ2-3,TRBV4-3,ASSSPDRQWN
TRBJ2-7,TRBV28,ASSLRSDLVYEQY
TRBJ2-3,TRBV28,ASSLGSESQY
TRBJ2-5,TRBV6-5,ASSSALGGRETQY
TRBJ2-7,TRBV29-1,SVSRTSGRRDEQY
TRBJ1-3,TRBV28,ASSSQDRGFSLRNTIY
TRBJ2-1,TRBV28,ASSPPGTGVSEQF
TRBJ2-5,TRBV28,ASSLPPLPGTSGREGETQY
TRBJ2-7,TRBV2,ASRTRLAGFYEQY
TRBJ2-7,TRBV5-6,ASSLGGGTSYEQY
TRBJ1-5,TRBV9,ASSADGNSNQPQH
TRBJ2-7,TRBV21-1,ASSIRQPEQY
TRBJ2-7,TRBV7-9,ASSLAGPTYEQY
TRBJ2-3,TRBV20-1,SAPPPDTQY
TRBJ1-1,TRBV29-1,SATTENTEAF
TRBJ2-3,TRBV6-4,ASSATRFLAGGDTQY
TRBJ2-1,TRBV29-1,SVAYPAAYNEQF
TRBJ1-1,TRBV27,ASSSLPGTNTEAF
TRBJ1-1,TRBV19,ASNTGMNTEAF
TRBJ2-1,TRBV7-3,ASSWTSGSYNEQF
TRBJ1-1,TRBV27,ASRPVGTSTEAF
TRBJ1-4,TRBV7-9,ASSLLDNRAKLF
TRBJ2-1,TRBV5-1,ASSLAGRKEQF
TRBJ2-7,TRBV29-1,SVELRDRGSYEQY
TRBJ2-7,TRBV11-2,ASRYSYEQY
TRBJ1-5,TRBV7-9,ASSRSDYSNQPQH
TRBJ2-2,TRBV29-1,SVESPNTGELF
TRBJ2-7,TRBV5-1,ASSPGTGGYEQY
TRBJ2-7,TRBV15,ATSRARERPYEQY
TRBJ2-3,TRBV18,ASSPPGAGVLDTQY
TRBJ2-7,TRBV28,ASSLLDGNYEQY
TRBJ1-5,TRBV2,ASSAGANQPQH
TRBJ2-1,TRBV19,ASSPNRGPKNEQF
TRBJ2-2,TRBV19,ASKTDPYTGELF
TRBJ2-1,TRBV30,AWKRVEPLNEQF
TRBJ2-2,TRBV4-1,ASSQGLATGELF
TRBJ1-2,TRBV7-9,ASSPGPGAYT
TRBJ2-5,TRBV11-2,ASSFTPGLSGEKTQY
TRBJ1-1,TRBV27,ASSRRGGYTEAF
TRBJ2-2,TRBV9,ASSGRGQGPSNTGELF
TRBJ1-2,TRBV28,ASSLLDSLNYGYT